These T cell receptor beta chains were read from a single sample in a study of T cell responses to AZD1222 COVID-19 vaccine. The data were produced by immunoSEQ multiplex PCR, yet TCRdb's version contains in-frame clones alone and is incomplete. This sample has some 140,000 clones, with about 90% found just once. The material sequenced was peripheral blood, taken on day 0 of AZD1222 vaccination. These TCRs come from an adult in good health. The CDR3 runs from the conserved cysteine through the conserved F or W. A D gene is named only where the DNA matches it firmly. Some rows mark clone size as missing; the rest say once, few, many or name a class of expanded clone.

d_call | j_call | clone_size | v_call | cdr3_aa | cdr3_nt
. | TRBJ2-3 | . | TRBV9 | CASSVVGGGTDTQYF | TGTGCCAGCAGCGTAGTGGGGGGCGGCACAGATACGCAGTATTTT
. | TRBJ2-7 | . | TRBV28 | CASSLPPGYEQYF | TGTGCCAGCAGTTTGCCGCCGGGCTACGAGCAGTACTTC
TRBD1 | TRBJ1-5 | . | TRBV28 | CASRPGQGVYQPQHF | TGTGCCAGCAGACCGGGACAGGGGGTTTATCAGCCCCAGCATTTT
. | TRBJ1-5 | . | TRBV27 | CASSLSGAVNQPQHF | TGTGCCAGCAGTTTATCAGGGGCAGTCAATCAGCCCCAGCATTTT
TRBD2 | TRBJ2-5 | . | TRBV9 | CASSARLAGAETQYF | TGTGCCAGCAGCGCAAGACTAGCGGGGGCCGAGACCCAGTACTTC
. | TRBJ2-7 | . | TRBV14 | CASSQEAVRGVEQYF | TGTGCCAGCAGCCAAGAGGCCGTCAGGGGGGTCGAGCAGTACTTC
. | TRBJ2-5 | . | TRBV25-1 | CASSEGTGDSETQYF | TGTGCCAGCAGTGAGGGAACCGGGGATTCGGAGACCCAGTACTTC
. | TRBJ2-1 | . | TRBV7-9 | CASSSTTGLGQGEQFF | TGTGCCAGCAGCTCCACCACCGGGTTGGGGCAGGGTGAGCAGTTCTTC
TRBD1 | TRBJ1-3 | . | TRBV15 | CATSRGQGIGSGNTIYF | TGTGCCACCAGCAGAGGACAGGGTATCGGGTCTGGAAACACCATATATTTT
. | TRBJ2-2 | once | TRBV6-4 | CASSDSVPLTGELFF | TGTGCCAGCAGTGACTCTGTACCGCTGACCGGGGAGCTGTTTTTT
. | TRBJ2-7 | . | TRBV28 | CASTLRAGWYEQYF | TGTGCCAGCACCTTGAGGGCAGGGTGGTACGAGCAGTACTTC
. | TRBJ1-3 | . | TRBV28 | CASSLITMGHASSGNTIYF | TGTGCCAGCAGTCTGATTACCATGGGACACGCGAGCTCTGGAAACACCATATATTTT
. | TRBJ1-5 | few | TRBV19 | CASSISPRGNQPQHF | TGTGCCAGTAGTATTTCCCCGAGGGGCAATCAGCCCCAGCATTTT
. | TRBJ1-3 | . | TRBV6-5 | CASSYDGTAGNTIYF | TGTGCCAGCAGTTACGATGGCACAGCTGGAAACACCATATATTTT
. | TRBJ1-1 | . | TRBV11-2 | CASSLYEMNTEAFF | TGTGCCAGCAGCTTATACGAAATGAACACTGAAGCTTTCTTT
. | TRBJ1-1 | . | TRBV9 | CASSVDSGKAFF | TGTGCCAGCAGCGTGGACAGCGGTAAAGCTTTCTTT
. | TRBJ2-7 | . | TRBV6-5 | CASRVPGRSYEQYF | TGTGCCAGCAGAGTTCCGGGACGGAGCTACGAGCAGTACTTC
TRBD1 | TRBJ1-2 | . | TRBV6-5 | CASTWDRGIYGYTF | TGTGCCAGCACCTGGGACAGGGGAATCTATGGCTACACCTTC
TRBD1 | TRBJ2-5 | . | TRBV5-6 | CASSSDRGPGETQYF | TGTGCCAGCAGCTCCGACAGGGGGCCGGGTGAGACCCAGTACTTC
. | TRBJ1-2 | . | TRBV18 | CASSSGVNYGYTF | TGTGCCAGCTCCTCAGGGGTTAACTATGGCTACACCTTC
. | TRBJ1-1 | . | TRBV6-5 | CASSRVGEAFF | TGTGCCAGCAGTCGGGTTGGGGAAGCTTTCTTT
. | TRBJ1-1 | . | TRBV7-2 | CASSLARIPRLNTEAFF | TGTGCCAGCAGCTTAGCGCGAATCCCCCGGCTGAACACTGAAGCTTTCTTT
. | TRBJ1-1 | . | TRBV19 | CASSIVGGENTEAFF | TGTGCCAGTAGTATAGTAGGAGGGGAGAACACTGAAGCTTTCTTT
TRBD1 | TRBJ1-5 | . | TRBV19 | CASSILDRDDQPQHF | TGTGCCAGTAGTATACTGGACAGGGATGACCAGCCCCAGCATTTT
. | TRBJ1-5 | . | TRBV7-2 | CASSALGAQPQHF | TGTGCCAGCAGCGCTCTAGGAGCCCAGCCCCAGCATTTT
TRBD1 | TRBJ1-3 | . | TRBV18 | CASSTGQVPGNTIYF | TGTGCCAGCTCAACGGGACAGGTCCCTGGAAACACCATATATTTT
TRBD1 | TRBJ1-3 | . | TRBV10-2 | CASSEDRVSGNTIYF | TGCGCCAGCAGTGAGGACAGGGTTTCTGGAAACACCATATATTTT